This T cell receptor beta chain was captured by sequencing in a study of blood T cell repertoires in COVID-19 (TCRdb year 2020). Regarding the research as a whole: The collaborator samples originated in the United States, Italy and Spain and spanned the acute and convalescent phases of COVID-19. The prospective study material was composed of cDNA or gDNA derived from T cells, B-cell-depleted T cells, or PBMCs. Deeply sampled blood TCRbeta repertoires from subjects exposed to, actively infected with, or recovered from COVID-19 were included in the dataset. A freely available public database, intended as a resource for researchers studying the immune response to SARS-CoV-2, is where the repertoires were released. The samples were drawn from the first 160 participants of the ongoing ImmuneRACE study and from 1,254 subjects provided by 6 global collaborators. The sample metadata nearly always contained a de-identified subject ID, COVID-19 status, age in years and sex. Where available, HLA class I and class II types were taken from metadata supplied by the sample provider and were not determined by assay-based typing. Points the paper makes about the study in general: How much clinical and demographic metadata was included differed by source and by participant, and the metadata was provided uncurated.

The CDR1 and CDR2 encoded by the germline V gene (reference sequence) are LGHDT and YNNKEL. Taken from cysteine to phenylalanine, the CDR3 has 15 residues. Only the CDR3 DNA is retained, 45 bases long and in frame from the first base. Unmatched junction bases come to 10, with V trimmed by 5 bases and J by 5 bases. With regard to this clone: No cognate antigen has been identified for it. Nothing much larger sits one base from this clone, and base qualities are not available.

One collaborating source in Seattle enrolled patients while the patients were actively infected and followed the patients over time throughout the course of disease. Whole blood was collected in K2EDTA tubes by collaborating institutions according to the institutions' own protocols. For TCRbeta analysis, collaborators shipped samples in one of three forms: frozen whole blood, isolated PBMCs, or DNA extracted from either of those sample types. TCRbeta CDR3 regions were amplified from genomic DNA using the immunoSEQ Assay, a bias-controlled multiplex PCR. Processing in the source paper ran as follows. The number of nucleated cells in each sample was estimated from the amplification of reference gene primers within the assay. To quantify the absolute abundance of each unique TCRbeta CDR3 rearrangement, sequence reads were collapsed and filtered. For each sample, productive Simpson clonality was calculated as the square root of Simpson's diversity index over productive rearrangements. Imported from immuneACCESS, the table was reduced by TCRdb to in-frame sequences with V and J called. These copies leave out some clones; in studies compared against another copy, an unresolved V gene accounts for under half, and the cause of the remainder is not known. V and J calls and clone size are given by that table; D and trimming were obtained from the DNA. The sample yields about 49,000 clones; approximately 80% were counted once. The ten largest make up around 24% of the sample.

The rearranged segments are TRBV3-1 (or the pseudogene TRBV3-2) and TRBJ2-5; TRBD1 aligns with 8 central bases. This TCR was recovered from a woman older than 75 with COVID-19, enrolled during active disease. The sample consisted of peripheral blood. The bases are TGTGCCAGCAGCAGATTATCGGACAGGGCGGAGACCCAGTACTTC. Its protein product is CASSRLSDRAETQYF.